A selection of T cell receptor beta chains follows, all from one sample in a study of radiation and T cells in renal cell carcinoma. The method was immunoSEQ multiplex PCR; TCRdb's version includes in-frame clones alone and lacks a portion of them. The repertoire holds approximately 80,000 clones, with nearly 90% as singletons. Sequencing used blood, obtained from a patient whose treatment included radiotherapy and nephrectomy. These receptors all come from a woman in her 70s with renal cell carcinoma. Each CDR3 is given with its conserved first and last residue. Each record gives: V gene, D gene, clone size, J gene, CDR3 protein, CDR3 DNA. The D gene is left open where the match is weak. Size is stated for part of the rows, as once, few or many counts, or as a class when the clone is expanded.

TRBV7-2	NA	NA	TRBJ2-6	CASSLSRNSGANVLTF	TGTGCCAGCAGCTTATCCAGAAACTCTGGGGCCAACGTCCTGACTTTC
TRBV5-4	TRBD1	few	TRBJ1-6	CASSLADRGGSPLHF	TGTGCCAGCAGCCTGGCGGACAGGGGCGGATCACCCCTCCACTTT
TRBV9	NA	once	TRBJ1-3	CASSPRPLSSGNTIYF	TGTGCCAGCAGCCCCCGGCCCCTATCGTCTGGAAACACCATATATTTT
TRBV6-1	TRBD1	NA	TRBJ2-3	CASRFDRGRADTQYF	TGTGCCAGCAGATTCGACAGGGGGAGAGCAGATACGCAGTATTTT
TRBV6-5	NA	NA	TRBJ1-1	CASSYSDSWDTEAFF	TGTGCCAGCAGTTACTCGGACAGTTGGGACACTGAAGCTTTCTTT
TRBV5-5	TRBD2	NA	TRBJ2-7	CASSWPGRDEQYF	TGTGCCAGCAGCTGGCCCGGGAGGGACGAGCAGTACTTC
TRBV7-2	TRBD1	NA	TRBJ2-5	CASRGQGRETQYF	TGTGCCAGCAGGGGACAGGGAAGAGAGACCCAGTACTTC
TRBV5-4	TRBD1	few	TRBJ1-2	CASSSPGQGARNGYTF	TGTGCCAGCAGTTCACCGGGACAGGGGGCTCGGAATGGCTACACCTTC
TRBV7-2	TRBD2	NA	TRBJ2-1	CASSLSSGGGYNEQFF	TGTGCCAGCAGCTTATCTAGCGGGGGAGGGTACAATGAGCAGTTCTTC
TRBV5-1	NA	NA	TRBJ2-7	CASSQMGGIVYEQYF	TGCGCCAGCAGCCAGATGGGCGGGATAGTCTACGAGCAGTACTTC
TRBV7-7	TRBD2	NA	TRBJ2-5	CASSLGVAGQETQYF	TGTGCTAGCAGCTTAGGGGTAGCGGGGCAAGAGACCCAGTACTTC
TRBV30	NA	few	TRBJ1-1	CAWSTGTEAFF	TGTGCCTGGAGTACAGGGACTGAAGCTTTCTTT
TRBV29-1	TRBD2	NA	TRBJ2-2	CSVEGRGGTGELFF	TGCAGCGTTGAAGGGCGGGGGGGCACCGGGGAGCTGTTTTTT
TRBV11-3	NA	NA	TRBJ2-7	CASSLSLAGSSYEQYF	TGTGCCAGCAGCTTAAGTCTGGCAGGTAGCTCCTACGAGCAGTACTTC
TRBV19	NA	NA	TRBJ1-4	CATRSRATNEKLFF	TGTGCCACCAGGTCAAGGGCCACTAATGAAAAACTGTTTTTT
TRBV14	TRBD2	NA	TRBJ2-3	CASSLAGVINTQYF	TGTGCCAGCAGCCTAGCGGGGGTGATCAATACGCAGTATTTT
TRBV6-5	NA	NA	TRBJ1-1	CASRRDYSMNTEAFF	TGTGCCAGCAGAAGGGACTACTCTATGAACACTGAAGCTTTCTTT
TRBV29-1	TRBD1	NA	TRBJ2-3	CSVEFGTGLDTQYF	TGCAGCGTTGAATTCGGGACAGGGTTAGATACGCAGTATTTT
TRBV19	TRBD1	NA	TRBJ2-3	CASSIVGTGADTQYF	TGTGCCAGTAGTATAGTCGGGACAGGGGCAGATACGCAGTATTTT
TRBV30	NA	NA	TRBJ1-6	CAWRGDDSPLHF	TGTGCCTGGAGAGGGGACGATTCACCCCTCCACTTT
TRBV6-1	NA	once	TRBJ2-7	CASSETIFVGREQYF	TGTGCCAGCAGTGAAACGATTTTCGTGGGGAGAGAGCAGTACTTC
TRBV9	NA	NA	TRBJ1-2	CASSALGTQNYGYTF	TGTGCCAGCAGCGCACTAGGGACCCAAAACTATGGCTACACCTTC
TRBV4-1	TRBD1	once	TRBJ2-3	CASSQDSGQGYTDTQYF	TGCGCCAGCAGCCAAGACTCAGGACAGGGGTACACAGATACGCAGTATTTT
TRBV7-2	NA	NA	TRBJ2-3	CASSFGDGDTQYF	TGTGCCAGCAGCTTCGGGGATGGTGATACGCAGTATTTT
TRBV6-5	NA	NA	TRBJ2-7	CASRRQASYEQYF	TGTGCCAGCAGAAGACAGGCCTCCTACGAGCAGTACTTC
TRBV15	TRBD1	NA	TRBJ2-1	CATSRDRARRSYNEQFF	TGTGCCACCAGCAGGGACAGGGCGAGGAGGTCCTACAATGAGCAGTTCTTC
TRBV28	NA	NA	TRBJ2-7	CASSGWYEQYF	TGTGCCAGCAGTGGATGGTACGAGCAGTACTTC
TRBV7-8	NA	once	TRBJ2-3	CASSLAWLLGGDTQYF	TGTGCCAGCAGCTTAGCGTGGTTACTAGGAGGAGATACGCAGTATTTT
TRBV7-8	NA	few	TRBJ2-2	CASFRRDLNTGELFF	TGTGCCAGCTTCAGACGAGATCTTAACACCGGGGAGCTGTTTTTT
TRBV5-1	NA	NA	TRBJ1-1	CASSLGYRGRNTEAFF	TGCGCCAGCAGCTTGGGGTATCGGGGAAGGAACACTGAAGCTTTCTTT
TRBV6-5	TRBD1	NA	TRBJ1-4	CASSSPRQGIGEKLFF	TGTGCCAGCAGTTCCCCAAGACAGGGGATAGGGGAAAAACTGTTTTTT
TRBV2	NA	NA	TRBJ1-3	CASSGGGNTIYF	TGTGCCAGCAGTGGGGGAGGAAACACCATATATTTT
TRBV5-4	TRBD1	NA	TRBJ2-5	CASSSGQGRETQYF	TGTGCCAGCAGCTCGGGACAGGGACGAGAGACCCAGTACTTC
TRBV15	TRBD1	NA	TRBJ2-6	CATSNRGRSGANVLTF	TGTGCCACCAGTAACAGGGGGCGGTCTGGGGCCAACGTCCTGACTTTC
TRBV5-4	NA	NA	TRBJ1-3	CASSPEGGSSGNTIYF	TGTGCCAGCAGCCCCGAAGGTGGGAGCTCTGGAAACACCATATATTTT
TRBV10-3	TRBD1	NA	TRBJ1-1	CAISSGTALEAFF	TGTGCCATCAGTTCCGGGACAGCACTTGAAGCTTTCTTT
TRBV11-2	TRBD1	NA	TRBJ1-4	CASTQDRGPEKLFF	TGTGCCAGCACCCAGGACAGGGGGCCTGAAAAACTGTTTTTT
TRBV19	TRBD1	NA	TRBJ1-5	CASRPPGQGARSNQPQHF	TGTGCCAGTAGGCCTCCGGGACAGGGGGCTCGGAGCAATCAGCCCCAGCATTTT
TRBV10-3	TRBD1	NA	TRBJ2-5	CAIRETGEETQYF	TGTGCCATCAGGGAGACAGGGGAAGAGACCCAGTACTTC
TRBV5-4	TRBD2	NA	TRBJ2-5	CASSGPSGGESETQYF	TGTGCCAGCAGCGGACCTAGCGGGGGGGAGTCAGAGACCCAGTACTTC
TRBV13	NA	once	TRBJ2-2	CASSFGPGELFF	TGTGCCAGCAGCTTTGGCCCCGGGGAGCTGTTTTTT
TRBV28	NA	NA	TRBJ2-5	CASSSPLPSQYF	TGTGCCAGCAGTTCCCCCCTCCCGTCCCAGTACTTC
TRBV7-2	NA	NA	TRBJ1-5	CASSLVLGMAQPQHF	TGTGCCAGCAGCTTAGTCTTAGGGATGGCTCAGCCCCAGCATTTT
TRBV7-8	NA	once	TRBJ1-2	CASSLAHRDYGYTF	TGTGCCAGCAGCTTAGCGCACAGGGACTATGGCTACACCTTC
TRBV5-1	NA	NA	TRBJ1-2	CASSLPSEGRSYGYTF	TGCGCCAGCAGCTTGCCCTCAGAAGGAAGAAGTTATGGCTACACCTTC
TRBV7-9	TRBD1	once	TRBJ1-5	CASSDAGTGLVQPQHF	TGTGCCAGCAGCGATGCCGGGACAGGGTTGGTTCAGCCCCAGCATTTT
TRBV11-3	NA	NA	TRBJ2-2	CASSPAVTGELFF	TGTGCCAGCAGCCCCGCCGTCACCGGGGAGCTGTTTTTT
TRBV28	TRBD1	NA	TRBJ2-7	CASRLTGGSYEQYF	TGTGCCAGCAGGTTGACAGGGGGCAGCTACGAGCAGTACTTC
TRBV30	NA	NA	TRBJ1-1	CAGGVNTEAFF	TGTGCCGGGGGGGTGAACACTGAAGCTTTCTTT
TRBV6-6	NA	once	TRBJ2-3	CASGRGSLTSTDTQYF	TGTGCCAGCGGGCGAGGTAGCCTAACTAGCACAGATACGCAGTATTTT
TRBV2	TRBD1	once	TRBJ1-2	CASSTLQGDNYGYTF	TGTGCCAGCAGCACCCTACAGGGGGACAACTATGGCTACACCTTC
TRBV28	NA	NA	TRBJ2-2	CASGLLPTGELFF	TGTGCCAGTGGTCTGCTCCCCACCGGGGAGCTGTTTTTT
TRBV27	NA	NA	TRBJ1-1	CASSLLEYTEAFF	TGTGCCAGCAGTTTATTAGAGTACACTGAAGCTTTCTTT
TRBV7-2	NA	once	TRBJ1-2	CASSLAYGVLGYTF	TGTGCCAGCAGCTTAGCTTACGGGGTCTTAGGCTACACCTTC
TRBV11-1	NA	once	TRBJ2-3	CASSFSDRSSTDTQYF	TGTGCCAGCAGCTTCTCGGACAGAAGCAGCACAGATACGCAGTATTTT
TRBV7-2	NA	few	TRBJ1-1	CASSWKGDRHAFF	TGTGCCAGCAGCTGGAAGGGGGACCGTCACGCTTTCTTT